Below are 24 T cell receptor beta chains sequenced from a single sample in a study of Graves' ophthalmopathy and Graves' hyperthyroidism. Amplification targeted the TCR beta CDR3 regions, with RNA transcripts as the source material. First-round RT-PCR relied on HTBI primers, and a second-round multiplex PCR came next. Each CDR3 protein gets one entry after TCRdb re-called the multiplex PCR reads with MiXCR. The table shows roughly 420,000 distinct CDR3 sequences, with 20% to 25% occurring only once. Input material: peripheral blood. These receptors were obtained from a young woman with stable Graves' hyperthyroidism.

This clonotype has a count of ten or more. J is TRBJ2-7 and V is TRBV20-1; TRBD2 might be the D (6 bases). Germline CDR1 and CDR2: DFQATT and SNEGSKA (reference sequence). This CDR3 has 16 residues. With 2 bases removed from V and 0 bases from J, the gap between germline ends came to 17 bases. DNA for the CDR3: TGCAGTGCTAGATCCGCCGTAGCGGAGAGCTCCTACGAGCAGTACTTC. This encodes CSARSAVAESSYEQYF.

The sample holds many counts of this clonotype. The chain links TRBV4-1 to TRBJ1-5, with D unresolved. Germline lookup yields CDR1 MGHRA and CDR2 YSYEKL. V was clipped by 4 bases and J by 0 bases, with 10 bases between them. This CDR3 is 15 amino acids long. DNA of the CDR3: TGCGCCAGCAGCCCCTTCCACAGTAGCAATCAGCCCCAGCATTTT. It specifies CASSPFHSSNQPQHF.

In the case of this clonotype: The conserved phenylalanine or tryptophan normally closing the CDR3 is absent here, so this likely arose from a read error. The genes are TRBV5-4 and TRBJ1-2; TRBD1 might be the D (5 bases). With 0 bases removed from V and 2 bases from J, the gap between germline ends came to 8 bases. The CDR3 spans 14 residues. Per germline, CDR1 SGHNT and CDR2 YYREEE (reference sequence). The CDR3 here is CASSLAGLNYGYTY. The DNA for the CDR3 is TGTGCCAGCAGCTTGGCAGGGCTGAACTATGGCTACACCTAC.

This clonotype showed up many times. The chain couples TRBV6-4 to TRBJ2-4; 7 nucleotides match TRBD1. The germline V gene has CDR1 MRHNA and CDR2 SNTAGT. The CDR3 has 19 amino acids. J gave up 0 bases and V 5 bases, and 16 bases lay outside the gene matches. DNA of the CDR3: TGTGCCAGCAGTACGGGACGACAGGGCTTAGTAGGAGCCAAAAACATTCAGTACTTC. It yields the protein CASSTGRQGLVGAKNIQYF.

This clonotype was observed at least ten times. The genes are TRBV28 and TRBJ2-7; D remains ambiguous. CDR3 length equals 11 residues. Trimming removed 5 bases from V and 6 bases from J, with 8 bases in between. CDR1 and CDR2 (germline): MDHEN, SYDVKM. CDR3 region: CASSAVREQYF. The DNA of the CDR3 is TGTGCCAGCAGTGCCGTTCGCGAGCAGTACTTC.

A single count supports this clonotype. The gene calls are TRBV19 and TRBJ1-5, with D maybe TRBD1 (5 bases). The CDR3 runs 14 residues. V lost 3 bases and J lost 5, with 11 bases in between. Looked up from germline, CDR1 is LNHDA and CDR2 is SQIVND (reference sequence). This CDR3 reads CASSIVGEHQPQHF. The CDR3, as DNA: TGTGCCAGTAGTATTGTAGGGGAACATCAGCCCCAGCATTTT.

This clonotype was seen ten or more times. The gene calls are TRBV6-2 or TRBV6-3 and TRBJ2-7; 11 bases are a match to TRBD1. The CDR3 is made up of 15 amino acids. V shed 7 bases and J 5 bases; nucleotides not matched to a gene: 10. Per germline, CDR1 MNHEY and CDR2 SVGEGT. Written as DNA, the CDR3 is TGTGCCAGCACCCCCCGGACAGGGGGCGGCGACGAGCAGTACTTC. The encoded protein is CASTPRTGGGDEQYF.

This clonotype was recorded at least ten times. V gene TRBV12-3 or TRBV12-4 combines with J gene TRBJ1-5; 11 bases line up with TRBD1. There are 16 residues in the CDR3. V lost 6 bases, J lost 5 bases, and 9 bases stayed unmatched. The CDR3 DNA sequence: TGTGCCAGCAGGCACGGGGGACAGGGGGTTTATCAGCCCCAGCATTTT. Its translation: CASRHGGQGVYQPQHF.

This clonotype was counted ten times or more. Just one base apart from a much larger clone, this may be a read error. The chain employs TRBV9 and TRBJ1-1; D is ambiguous. This CDR3 region has 12 residues. Looked up from germline, CDR1 is SGDLS and CDR2 is YYNGEE. V lost 7 bases to trimming and J lost 0 bases, with 7 bases between them. CDR3 sequence (DNA): TGTGCCAGCGGACGGATGAACACTGAAGCTTTCTTT. Amino acid sequence: CASGRMNTEAFF.

This clonotype appeared many times. For the CDR3, the DNA is TGTGCCAGCAGTGGGACAGGGTTGGGTCAGCCCCAGCATTTT. Protein sequence: CASSGTGLGQPQHF. The chain recombines TRBV25-1 with TRBJ1-5; TRBD1 aligns across 8 bases. This CDR3 contains 14 residues. Germline V gives CDR1 MGHDK, CDR2 SYGVNS. V shed 4 bases, J shed 6 bases, and the junction held 5 bases outside the gene matches.

The J gene is TRBJ2-5, the V gene TRBV19; D is perhaps TRBD1 (6 bases). Trimming took 4 bases from V and 1 from J, leaving 10 bases between them. The CDR3 consists of 14 residues. CDR1 and CDR2 from the germline V gene are LNHDA and SQIVND (reference sequence). Here the CDR3 DNA reads TGTGCCAGTAGTAGGGAACAGGGCCAAGAGACCCAGTACTTC. Amino acid sequence: CASSREQGQETQYF.

This clonotype appeared many times. The genes are TRBV24-1 and TRBJ2-2; 8 positions agree with TRBD2. CDR1 is KGHDR, CDR2 SFDVKD, per germline. The CDR3 loop spans 17 amino acids. V lost 1 base, J lost 6 bases, and 9 bases stayed unmatched. CDR3 bases: TGTGCCACCAGTGATTTTCCCGGGACTAGGGGCCCCGGGGAGCTGTTTTTT. Protein: CATSDFPGTRGPGELFF.

This clonotype was seen many times. The chain couples TRBV6-1 to TRBJ1-1; a possible D gene is TRBD1 (6 bases). CDR3 length: 15 residues. V dropped 4 bases and J dropped 1 base, with 13 bases sitting between them. Germline V gives CDR1 MNHNS, CDR2 SASEGT. DNA for the CDR3: TGTGCCAGCAGTGGACCGTTGACAGGGAACACTGAAGCTTTCTTT. Translated: CASSGPLTGNTEAFF.

This chain links TRBV25-1 with TRBJ1-2, with a tentative D call TRBD1 (6 bases). Germline V CDR1 and CDR2: MGHDK, SYGVNS. Trimming shortened V by 2 bases and J by 3 bases, and 13 bases separated the two germline ends. The CDR3 has 15 residues. This CDR3 is CASSEGPGVDYGYTF. The CDR3 coding sequence is TGTGCCAGCAGTGAAGGGCCAGGGGTCGACTATGGCTACACCTTC.

This clonotype was seen repeatedly, ten times or more. The chain joins TRBV27 to TRBJ2-7; D is unresolved. This CDR3 comprises 15 residues. CDR1 and CDR2 from the germline V gene are MNHEY and SMNVEV (reference sequence). The germline V and J ends were trimmed by 7 bases and 2 bases, with 18 bases remaining between them. The CDR3 coding sequence is TGTGCCAGCACCTTGCGGTCGGGTAGTCCCTACGAGCAGTACTTC. Translated, it gives CASTLRSGSPYEQYF.

Ten or more counts support this clonotype. V gene TRBV7-9 combines with J gene TRBJ1-2; 9 bases map to TRBD1. V shed 1 base and J 13 bases; nucleotides not matched to a gene: 7. The CDR3 contains 13 residues. Germline V gene sequence: CDR1 SEHNR, CDR2 FQNEAQ (reference sequence). Written as DNA, the CDR3 is TGTGCCAGCAGCTTAGAGGGGACAGGGCAGTTCACCTTC. This gives the protein CASSLEGTGQFTF.

V gene TRBV5-1 combines with J gene TRBJ2-7; TRBD2 matches at 12 bases. The CDR3 spans 16 residues. Germline CDR1 SGHRS, CDR2 YFSETQ. J gave up 3 bases and V 0 bases, and 4 bases lay outside the gene matches. The CDR3 DNA reads TGCGCCAGCAGCTTGGGACAGGGACTAGCGGGCTACGAGCAGTACTTC. Translation gives CASSLGQGLAGYEQYF. Supplemented by reference TRBV5-1 and TRBJ2-7, the full variable domain reads KAGVTQTPRYLIKTRGQQVTLSCSPISGHRSVSWYQQTPGQGLQFLFEYFSETQRNKGNFPGRFSGRQFSNSRSEMNVSTLELGDSALYLCASSLGQGLAGYEQYFGPGTRLTVT.

This clonotype came up many times. The V call is TRBV5-1, the J call TRBJ2-5, with D perhaps matching TRBD1 (7 bases). The germline V gene has CDR1 SGHRS and CDR2 YFSETQ. The CDR3 sequence is 15 residues long. V lost 4 bases and J 0 bases, leaving 13 bases between the germline ends. The CDR3 nucleotides read TGCGCCAGCAGCAGGGGCGGGACAGACCAAGAGACCCAGTACTTC. Its protein is CASSRGGTDQETQYF.

This clonotype was found a few times. V and J are TRBV14 and TRBJ2-5; 7 nucleotides line up with TRBD2. The CDR3 extends over 16 amino acids. Germline V gene data show CDR1 as SGHDN and CDR2 as FVKESK. V was clipped by 1 base and J by 4 bases; unmatched bases: 9. The CDR3 protein is CASSQVMPGRGETQYF. CDR3 nucleotide sequence: TGTGCCAGCAGCCAAGTTATGCCGGGGAGGGGAGAGACCCAGTACTTC.

This clonotype was seen a few times. V and J are TRBV29-1 and TRBJ2-4, with D uncertain. CDR1 and CDR2 (germline): SQVTM, ANQGSEA. CDR3 length: 13 amino acids. With 2 bases removed from V and 0 bases from J, the gap between germline ends came to 5 bases. In DNA, the CDR3 is TGCAGCGTTGAACGTCTAGCCAAAAACATTCAGTACTTC. Translation gives CSVERLAKNIQYF.

On this clonotype itself: The junction departs from the called germline gene at one end, perhaps through a read error. This rearrangement joins TRBV27 to TRBJ1-2; TRBD1 matches 9 bases. Per the germline V gene, CDR1 is MNHEY and CDR2 is SMNVEV (reference sequence). The CDR3 sequence is 14 residues long. In nucleotides, the CDR3 is TGTGCCTGCAGAAGGACAGGGGAGGCCTATGGCTACACCTTC. Its protein is CACRRTGEAYGYTF.

The sample holds many counts of this clonotype. The gene calls are TRBV20-1 and TRBJ1-2, with a tentative D call TRBD1 (5 bases). Germline CDR1 is DFQATT and CDR2 is SNEGSKA (reference sequence). This CDR3 contains 14 residues. The ends were cut back, 2 bases at V and 6 bases at J, with 16 bases in the middle. The CDR3 DNA follows: TGCAGTGCTAGACCCTATGGGGGATCCCATGGCTACACCTTC. As protein: CSARPYGGSHGYTF.

This clonotype was seen ten or more times. The chain employs TRBV29-1 and TRBJ1-2; D may be TRBD1 (5 bases). Trimming left V 0 bases short and J 1 base short, with 15 bases between. In germline, CDR1 is SQVTM, CDR2 ANQGSEA. The CDR3 length is 16 residues. CDR3 DNA sequence: TGCAGCGTTGAAGATCCCGGGACCGATTATAACTATGGCTACACCTTC. Its protein is CSVEDPGTDYNYGYTF.

This clonotype has at least ten counts. The chain couples TRBV2 to TRBJ2-7, with D perhaps being TRBD1 or TRBD2 (5 bases each). The CDR3 contains 14 residues. Trimming removed 3 bases at V and 0 bases at J, with 9 bases between. Germline CDR1 is SNHLY and CDR2 is FYNNEI. CDR3 in DNA: TGTGCCAGCAGTGACGGGACGGGCTCCTACGAGCAGTACTTC. As protein: CASSDGTGSYEQYF.